The 31 T cell receptor beta chains below come from one sample, sequenced in a study of blood T cell repertoires in COVID-19. Here immunoSEQ multiplex PCR was the method, and the copy in TCRdb shows in-frame clones only, minus some. The sample shows about 380,000 clones, 70% to 85% of them seen only once. What was sequenced was peripheral blood. All receptors derive from a human donor with acute or convalescent COVID-19. The donor label of this sample is uncertain.

The V call is TRBV7-2, the J call TRBJ2-3, with D unclear. Trimming took 5 bases from V and 1 from J, leaving 10 bases between them. This CDR3 is 14 amino acids long. Germline CDR1 is SGHTA and CDR2 is FQGNSA. CDR3 DNA sequence: TGTGCCAGCAGCCCCCCCATCCGCACAGATACGCAGTATTTT. This translates into CASSPPIRTDTQYF.

The chain links TRBV10-3 to TRBJ2-1; D possibly corresponds to TRBD2 (5 bases). CDR3 length: 14 residues. Germline CDR1 is ENHRY and CDR2 is SYGVKD. Trimming stripped 3 bases from V and 6 bases from J, with 12 bases between. The CDR3 coding sequence is TGTGCCATCAGTGATTTGGACTTAAGCAATGAGCAGTTCTTC. Translating gives CAISDLDLSNEQFF.

J is TRBJ2-1 and V is TRBV6-2 or TRBV6-3; TRBD2 matches 9 bases. The CDR3 has 17 residues. CDR1 and CDR2 from the germline V gene are MNHEY and SVGEGT. Trimming removed 6 bases from V and 0 bases from J; junction bases left unmatched: 9. CDR3 DNA sequence: TGTGCCAGCAGCCGACTTAGCGGGAGACGCTCCTACAATGAGCAGTTCTTC. This encodes CASSRLSGRRSYNEQFF.

This chain uses TRBV11-3 with TRBJ2-3; unclear D gene. Germline lookup yields CDR1 SGHNT and CDR2 YENEEA. The CDR3 covers 14 residues. V lost 1 base, J lost 4 bases, and 9 bases lay in between. In nucleotides, the CDR3 is TGTGCCAGCAGCTTAGGCCCGGTAGCAGATACGCAGTATTTT. Amino acid sequence: CASSLGPVADTQYF.

The chain recombines TRBV5-1 with TRBJ1-3; TRBD1 is a possible D gene (5 bases). Trimming took 6 bases from V and 1 from J, leaving 11 bases between them. The CDR3 totals 14 residues. From germline, CDR1 is SGHRS and CDR2 YFSETQ. The CDR3 bases are TGCGCCAGCACGGGCGGGGGATCTGGAAACACCATATATTTT. It encodes CASTGGGSGNTIYF.

Turning to this clone: Other DNA sequences in the sample encode the same CDR3. The chain carries TRBV27 and TRBJ2-5; 8 bases agree with TRBD2. CDR1 is MNHEY, CDR2 SMNVEV, per germline (reference sequence). The CDR3 contains 16 residues. Unmatched junction bases numbered 6, after V lost 2 bases and J lost 1 base. CDR3 amino acids: CASSLRAGGLQETQYF. The CDR3 region has the DNA TGTGCCAGCAGTTTAAGGGCGGGAGGACTCCAAGAGACCCAGTACTTC.

This rearrangement joins TRBV10-1 to TRBJ2-1, with D perhaps matching TRBD1 (5 bases). V lost 8 bases and J 6 bases, leaving 11 bases between the germline ends. CDR3 length: 12 amino acids. Germline CDR1 is WNHNN and CDR2 is SYGVQD (reference sequence). For the CDR3, the DNA is TGCGCCAGCTCATTAGGGGCCAATGAGCAGTTCTTC. Translated: CASSLGANEQFF.

This clone was picked up one time. The chain's CDR3 is CASSLAGTERNSPLHF. In nucleotides, the CDR3 is TGTGCCAGCAGTTTGGCCGGGACAGAGCGTAATTCACCCCTCCACTTT. The rearrangement uses TRBV7-2 and TRBJ1-6; TRBD1 matches at 7 bases. This CDR3 is 16 amino acids long. Losses at the gene ends were 6 bases for V and 6 bases for J; bases not matched to a gene: 11. The germline V gene encodes CDR1 SGHTA and CDR2 FQGNSA.

This chain uses TRBV10-2 with TRBJ2-7; 10 nucleotides align to TRBD2. This CDR3 spans 14 amino acids. The V and J ends lost 7 bases and 5 bases, in that order; junction bases with no gene match: 8. Germline-derived CDR1 and CDR2 are WSHSY and SAAADI. The chain's CDR3 is CASNELAGFHEQYF. For the CDR3, the DNA is TGCGCCAGCAATGAACTAGCGGGATTCCACGAGCAGTACTTC.

The chain recombines TRBV7-2 with TRBJ2-3; TRBD1 might be the D (5 bases). The CDR3 totals 11 residues. V was clipped by 9 bases and J by 9 bases, with 13 bases between them. Germline V gene data show CDR1 as SGHTA and CDR2 as FQGNSA. The CDR3 loop is CARGRDSTQYF. CDR3 nucleotides: TGTGCCAGGGGGCGCGATTCGACGCAGTATTTT.

The V call is TRBV19, the J call TRBJ2-7; 9 nucleotides align to TRBD2. Germline loops: CDR1 LNHDA, CDR2 SQIVND (reference sequence). With V trimmed by 4 bases and J by 0 bases, 4 bases remained unmatched. This CDR3 has 15 amino acids. The CDR3 here is CASSTLAGFSYEQYF. CDR3 nucleotide sequence: TGTGCCAGTAGTACTCTAGCGGGGTTCTCCTACGAGCAGTACTTC.

The rearrangement links TRBV18 to TRBJ1-1, with TRBD1 identical over 8 bases. The germline V gene has CDR1 KGHSH and CDR2 LQKENI. The CDR3 length is 13 residues. V shed 7 bases, J shed 5 bases, and the junction held 6 bases outside the gene matches. For the CDR3, the DNA is TGTGCCAGCTTACCTGACAGGGGTACTGAAGCTTTCTTT. It specifies CASLPDRGTEAFF.

This chain connects TRBV6-5 to TRBJ2-2, with TRBD1 matching 7 bases. Germline CDR1 reads MNHEY; CDR2 reads SVGAGI. The ends lost 2 bases at V and 3 bases at J; junction bases unmatched: 3. This CDR3 has 15 residues. The CDR3 DNA reads TGTGCCAGCAGTTACAGGGACAGCCACACCGGGGAGCTGTTTTTT. Translated, it gives CASSYRDSHTGELFF.

The sample holds a few counts of this clone. The V gene is TRBV6-6, the J gene TRBJ1-6, with 9 bases lining up with TRBD1. CDR1 is MNHNY and CDR2 is SVGAGI in the germline V gene (reference sequence). The CDR3 sequence is 16 residues long. V gave up 0 bases and J gave up 8 bases; unmatched junction bases: 5. CDR3 protein: CASSYSSGTGYSPLHF. The CDR3 coding sequence is TGTGCCAGCAGTTACTCGAGCGGGACAGGGTATTCACCCCTCCACTTT.

The gene calls are TRBV20-1 and TRBJ1-2, with 7 bases matching TRBD1. This CDR3 contains 11 residues. Per germline, CDR1 DFQATT and CDR2 SNEGSKA (reference sequence). The CDR3 DNA is TGCATTTTCGACAGGGCCAGTGGCTACACCTTC. This codes for CIFDRASGYTF.

The chain recombines TRBV11-2 with TRBJ1-3; D is possibly TRBD1 (5 bases). The V end lost 4 bases, the J end lost 0 bases, and 7 bases lay between the germline ends. Germline V gene data show CDR1 as SGHAT and CDR2 as FQNNGV. The CDR3 is 14 residues long. The CDR3 loop is CASSSTVSGNTIYF. CDR3 DNA: TGTGCCAGCAGCTCGACAGTCTCTGGAAACACCATATATTTT.

This sequence joins TRBV28 and TRBJ2-2, with TRBD1 matching 9 bases. The trim removed 3 bases at V and 1 base at J, leaving 3 bases unmatched. Germline lookup yields CDR1 MDHEN and CDR2 SYDVKM. The CDR3 is 16 amino acids. The DNA for the CDR3 is TGTGCCAGCAGTTTTTCGGGACAGGGGAACACCGGGGAGCTGTTTTTT. It yields the protein CASSFSGQGNTGELFF.

This rearrangement joins TRBV30 to TRBJ2-7; D is ambiguous. The CDR3 spans 12 residues. CDR1 GTSNPN and CDR2 SVGIG come from the germline V gene (reference sequence). With 3 bases removed from V and 4 bases from J, the gap between germline ends came to 10 bases. The DNA of the CDR3 is TGTGCCTGGAGGTACTCTAATTACGAGCAGTACTTC. Translating it yields CAWRYSNYEQYF. Using reference TRBV30 and TRBJ2-7 for the parts outside the CDR3, the full variable domain is SQTIHQWPATLVQPVGSPLSLECTVEGTSNPNLYWYRQAAGRGLQLLFYSVGIGQISSEVPQNLSASRPQDRQFILSSKKLLLSDSGFYLCAWRYSNYEQYFGPGTRLTVT.

The J gene is TRBJ2-2, the V gene TRBV11-3, with 9 bases aligning to TRBD2. Germline assignment: CDR1 SGHNT and CDR2 YENEEA. The CDR3 extends over 17 amino acids. Germline trimming cut 0 bases from V and 5 bases from J; bases unmatched to any gene: 7. CDR3 residues: CASSLDRSLAGTGELFF. The CDR3 nucleotides read TGTGCCAGCAGCTTAGATCGAAGCCTAGCGGGGACCGGGGAGCTGTTTTTT.

The genes are TRBV9 and TRBJ1-5, with unresolved D. Trimming took 0 bases from V and 2 from J, leaving 6 bases between them. Germline loops: CDR1 SGDLS, CDR2 YYNGEE. This CDR3 has 14 residues. The CDR3 DNA reads TGTGCCAGCAGCGTAGGTCTTGGCAATCAGCCCCAGCATTTT. This codes for CASSVGLGNQPQHF.

The rearrangement joins TRBV28 to TRBJ1-5; D may be TRBD1 (5 bases). Germline loops: CDR1 MDHEN, CDR2 SYDVKM. The CDR3 has 16 residues. V gave up 6 bases and J gave up 1 base, with 16 bases separating them. The CDR3 DNA reads as TGTGCCAGCAGCCCTACAGGATTCGTAAGCAATCAGCCCCAGCATTTT. It codes for CASSPTGFVSNQPQHF.

The chain joins TRBV19 to TRBJ2-1; 9 positions agree with TRBD2. J lost 7 bases, V lost 3 bases, and 7 bases had no gene match. The V gene's germline CDR1 is LNHDA and CDR2 SQIVND (reference sequence). This CDR3 is 15 amino acids long. In DNA form, the CDR3 reads TGTGCCAGTAGTATCGGAGCGGGGGGTTTAAATGAGCAGTTCTTC. Translation gives CASSIGAGGLNEQFF. Full variable domain (missing parts from reference TRBV19 and TRBJ2-1): DGGITQSPKYLFRKEGQNVTLSCEQNLNHDAMYWYRQDPGQGLRLIYYSQIVNDFQKGDIAEGYSVSREKKESFPLTVTSAQKNPTAFYLCASSIGAGGLNEQFFGPGTRLTVL.

The chain uses TRBV5-6 and TRBJ1-1; D may be TRBD1 (6 bases). Trimming shortened V by 4 bases and J by 0 bases, and 13 bases separated the two germline ends. Germline values: CDR1 SGHDT, CDR2 YYEEEE. This CDR3 region has 15 residues. In nucleotides, the CDR3 is TGTGCCAGCAGCAAAAAGGACAGACTGAACACTGAAGCTTTCTTT. This translates into CASSKKDRLNTEAFF.

The sample holds a few counts of this clone. Different DNA sequences within this sample yield the same CDR3. The chain links TRBV5-4 to TRBJ1-1; D is undetermined. CDR3 size: 13 residues. CDR1 is SGHNT, CDR2 YYREEE, per germline (reference sequence). V was cut by 4 bases and J by 2 bases, with 9 bases left in between. CDR3 DNA sequence: TGTGCCAGCAGCCCAACAGCTAACACTGAAGCTTTCTTT. Its protein product is CASSPTANTEAFF.

The chain joins TRBV7-6 to TRBJ1-5, with D possibly being TRBD1 (5 bases). Trimming removed 2 bases from V and 5 bases from J, with 7 bases in between. This CDR3 has 13 residues. CDR1 is SGHVS and CDR2 is FNYEAQ in the germline V gene. This CDR3 reads CASSLQGHQPQHF. CDR3 sequence (DNA): TGTGCCAGCAGCTTACAGGGTCATCAGCCCCAGCATTTT.

The chain couples TRBV15 to TRBJ1-1, with 7 bases aligning to TRBD1. The CDR3 extends over 19 amino acids. Germline CDR1 is LNHNV and CDR2 is YYDKDF (reference sequence). The junction had 14 bases not matched to a gene; V was cut back by 0 bases and J by 1 base. CDR3 DNA sequence: TGTGCCACCAGCAGAGATCGAGGAGGCAGGGGGTGGGGGAACACTGAAGCTTTCTTT. The encoded protein is CATSRDRGGRGWGNTEAFF. Combining the CDR3 with reference TRBV15 and TRBJ1-1 gives the whole variable domain DAMVIQNPRYQVTQFGKPVTLSCSQTLNHNVMYWYQQKSSQAPKLLFHYYDKDFNNEADTPDNFQSRRPNTSFCFLDIRSPGLGDTAMYLCATSRDRGGRGWGNTEAFFGQGTRLTVV.

The rearrangement links TRBV29-1 to TRBJ2-2, with D perhaps TRBD1 (6 bases). There are 12 residues in the CDR3. The V end lost 6 bases, the J end lost 5 bases, and 10 bases lay between the germline ends. Germline CDR1 reads SQVTM; CDR2 reads ANQGSEA. The CDR3 spells CSVTGQTGELFF. CDR3 DNA sequence: TGCAGCGTCACAGGGCAGACCGGGGAGCTGTTTTTT.

The chain has TRBV6-5 and TRBJ2-3, with 10 bases that match TRBD1. V lost 11 bases and J lost 10; bases outside the gene matches: 12. From germline, CDR1 is MNHEY and CDR2 SVGAGI. CDR3 length: 13 amino acids. The CDR3 region has the DNA TGTGCCGGGGGGTCCGGGACAGGGGATGCGCAGTATTTT. The encoded protein is CAGGSGTGDAQYF.

V usage is TRBV5-1 and J usage is TRBJ2-4; the D gene is possibly TRBD2 (7 bases). The CDR3 spans 20 residues. V lost 4 bases, J lost 0 bases, and 26 bases lay in between. In germline, CDR1 is SGHRS, CDR2 YFSETQ. The CDR3 DNA reads TGCGCCAGCAGCCTGGGCGGGGGCTCCTCTAAGGCCCTAGCCAAAAACATTCAGTACTTC. It specifies CASSLGGGSSKALAKNIQYF.

The chain links TRBV24-1 to TRBJ2-5, with D tentatively TRBD1 (6 bases). V gave up 2 bases and J gave up 4 bases, with 19 bases separating them. There are 17 residues in the CDR3. CDR1 KGHDR and CDR2 SFDVKD come from the germline V gene. CDR3 coding DNA: TGTGCCACCAGTGATTCAGACAGGTCCGGTCTAAGAGAGACCCAGTACTTC. Translation: CATSDSDRSGLRETQYF.

The V and J genes are TRBV7-8 and TRBJ2-7; 10 positions match TRBD2. Germline trimming cut 4 bases from V and 6 bases from J; bases unmatched to any gene: 12. The CDR3 sequence is 16 residues long. Germline CDR1 reads SGHVS; CDR2 reads FQNEAQ. CDR3 DNA: TGTGCCAGCAGCTCCCAGCTCAGCGGGGGGGCCTCCGAGCAGTACTTC. Protein product: CASSSQLSGGASEQYF.